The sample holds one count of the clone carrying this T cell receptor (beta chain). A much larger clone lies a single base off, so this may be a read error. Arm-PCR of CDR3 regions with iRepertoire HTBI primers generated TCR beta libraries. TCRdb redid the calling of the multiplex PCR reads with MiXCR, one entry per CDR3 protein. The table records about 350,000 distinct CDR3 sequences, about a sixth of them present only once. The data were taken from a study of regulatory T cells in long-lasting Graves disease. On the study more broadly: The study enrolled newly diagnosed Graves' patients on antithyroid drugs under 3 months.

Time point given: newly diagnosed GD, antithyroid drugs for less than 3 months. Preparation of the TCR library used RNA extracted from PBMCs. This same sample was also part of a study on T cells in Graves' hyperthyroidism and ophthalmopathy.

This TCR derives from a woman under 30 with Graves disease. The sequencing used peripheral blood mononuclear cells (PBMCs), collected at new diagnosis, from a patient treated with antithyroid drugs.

The CDR3 region is CASGYRGGELLF. The CDR3 DNA sequence: TGTGCCAGCGGCTACCGAGGCGGGGAGCTGCTTTTT. V and J are TRBV12-3 or TRBV12-4 and TRBJ2-2; TRBD2 is a possible D gene (6 bases). The CDR3 sequence is 12 residues long.